This TCR beta chain was sequenced for a study of blood T cell repertoires in COVID-19. Sequencing was performed with immunoSEQ multiplex PCR; in TCRdb, only in-frame clones are kept and a portion is missing. The table shows roughly 250,000 clones, with roughly four fifths occurring only once. The origin of this receptor is a person aged 65 to 79 with COVID-19, enrolled during active disease. Sample: peripheral blood.

The CDR3 coding sequence is TGTGCCAGCAGCCTCCCCCACGGAGGCGAGCAGTACTTC. It codes for CASSLPHGGEQYF. This chain connects TRBV7-8 to TRBJ2-7, with D tentatively TRBD2 (5 bases). Germline CDR1 reads SGHVS; CDR2 reads FQNEAQ. V gave up 5 bases and J gave up 6 bases, with 14 bases separating them. CDR3 length: 13 residues.